A single sample is the source of the 12 T cell receptor beta chains below, sequenced in a study of low-dose radiotherapy and immunotherapy resistance in tumors. Alpha- and beta-chain coverage of first-strand cDNA came from TRAV- and TRBV-specific primers. For amplifying TCRs, the PCR ran for 15 to 20 cycles with Phusion, which was used together with a constant-region primer and the adapter on the V primers. TCRdb fed the reads into MiXCR, producing one record per CDR3 protein. The sample records over 65,000 distinct CDR3 sequences, roughly 19% being singletons. Time point: before trial treatment. The source material was PBMCs, sampled before treatment. These receptors originate from a male donor with prostate cancer.

With respect to this clonotype: This could be a read error, since a much larger clone is one nucleotide away. V and J are TRBV11-1 and TRBJ2-7; a possible D gene is TRBD2 (5 bases). Per germline, CDR1 SGHAT and CDR2 FQDESV (reference sequence). V was trimmed by 5 bases and J by 3 bases, leaving 14 bases between them. This CDR3 is built from 14 residues. CDR3 loop: CASSLSEELYEQYF. Written as DNA, the CDR3 is TGTGCCAGCAGCCTTAGCGAGGAACTCTACGAGCAGTACTTC.

This clonotype was seen many times. The rearrangement links TRBV30 to TRBJ2-3; 11 nucleotides align to TRBD2. After removal of 2 bases from V and 9 bases from J, the junction contained 4 bases not matched to a gene. The CDR3 is made up of 13 amino acids. CDR1 and CDR2 from the germline V gene are GTSNPN and SVGIG (reference sequence). CDR3 DNA sequence: TGTGCCTGGAGTCTAGCGGGGGGAGACACGCAGTATTTT. It encodes CAWSLAGGDTQYF.

This clonotype occurred many times. V usage is TRBV6-2 or TRBV6-3 and J usage is TRBJ2-1; 12 bases line up with TRBD2. Germline assignment: CDR1 MNHEY and CDR2 SVGEGT. After removal of 4 bases from V and 7 bases from J, the junction contained 5 bases not matched to a gene. CDR3 size: 15 residues. The CDR3 loop reads CASSSLAGGRNEQFF. As DNA, the CDR3 is TGTGCCAGCAGTTCCCTAGCGGGGGGGCGTAATGAGCAGTTCTTC.

Ten or more counts support this clonotype. The rearrangement joins TRBV12-3 or TRBV12-4 to TRBJ1-1, with a possible D match to TRBD1 (5 bases). This CDR3 has 13 residues. The germline V and J ends were trimmed by 4 bases and 5 bases, with 11 bases remaining between them. CDR3 in amino acids: CASSYGGGTEAFF. DNA of the CDR3: TGTGCCAGCAGTTACGGGGGGGGGACTGAAGCTTTCTTT.

The sample holds many counts of this clonotype. V and J are TRBV27 and TRBJ2-3; D is unclear. Trimming removed 2 bases from V and 6 bases from J, with 12 bases in between. Germline CDR1 MNHEY, CDR2 SMNVEV (reference sequence). The CDR3 covers 14 residues. In DNA form, the CDR3 reads TGTGCCAGCAGTTTAAATCCCCAGGCGGATACGCAGTATTTT. Amino acids: CASSLNPQADTQYF.

V gene TRBV3-1 combines with J gene TRBJ2-4; 13 positions agree with TRBD2. V was pared by 1 base and J by 6 bases, with 12 bases of the junction left unmatched. The CDR3 is made up of 19 amino acids. In germline, CDR1 is LGHDT, CDR2 YNNKEL (reference sequence). The CDR3 loop is CASSQAWHGLAGVANIQYF. CDR3 DNA: TGTGCCAGCAGCCAAGCGTGGCACGGACTAGCGGGGGTAGCAAACATTCAGTACTTC. Drawing the rest from reference TRBV3-1 and TRBJ2-4, the complete variable domain is DTAVSQTPKYLVTQMGNDKSIKCEQNLGHDTMYWYKQDSKKFLKIMFSYNNKELIINETVPNRFSPKSPDKAHLNLHINSLELGDSAVYFCASSQAWHGLAGVANIQYFGAGTRLSVL.

Ten or more counts support this clonotype. The chain employs TRBV24-1 and TRBJ2-2; D could derive from TRBD1 or TRBD2 (5 bases each). The CDR3 spans 14 residues. Germline values: CDR1 KGHDR, CDR2 SFDVKD. The V gene lost 11 bases and the J gene lost 9 bases, with 21 bases spanning the gap. CDR3 loop: CAIRTGPPPRELFF. The CDR3 nucleotides read TGTGCCATACGGACGGGACCACCCCCCAGGGAGCTGTTTTTT.

This clonotype was seen at least ten times. The chain joins TRBV12-3 or TRBV12-4 to TRBJ2-7; D possibly matches TRBD1 or TRBD2 (6 bases each). V lost 3 bases and J lost 5, with 23 bases in between. This CDR3 comprises 17 residues. The CDR3: CASSFELQGSPGDEQYF. The CDR3 DNA is TGTGCCAGCAGTTTTGAACTACAGGGATCCCCGGGGGACGAGCAGTACTTC.

This clonotype was recorded many times. The junction differs from germline at one of its ends, possibly a read error. The chain joins TRBV7-6 to TRBJ2-7; D is ambiguous. The CDR3 has 15 amino acids. Germline V CDR1 and CDR2: SGHVS, FNYEAQ. In DNA, the CDR3 is TGTGCCAGGAGCTTAGCATCACAGCTTCCCTACGAGCAGTACTTC. Its protein is CARSLASQLPYEQYF.

There are many counts of this clonotype. The genes are TRBV18 and TRBJ2-5; unclear D gene. Trimming shortened V by 3 bases and J by 0 bases, and 14 bases separated the two germline ends. Per the germline V gene, CDR1 is KGHSH and CDR2 is LQKENI. This CDR3 has 16 amino acids. The CDR3 DNA is TGTGCCAGCTCACCTCGACCAGCGAAGGACCAAGAGACCCAGTACTTC. Translating gives CASSPRPAKDQETQYF.

This clonotype was observed many times. The V call is TRBV30, the J call TRBJ2-3; D call uncertain. The CDR3 has 13 residues. Germline values: CDR1 GTSNPN, CDR2 SVGIG (reference sequence). V was clipped by 2 bases and J by 5 bases, with 11 bases between them. The CDR3 DNA reads TGTGCCTGGAGTAAAAACCGTCGAGATACGCAGTATTTT. This translates into CAWSKNRRDTQYF. The full variable domain, rest sourced from reference TRBV30 and TRBJ2-3, is SQTIHQWPATLVQPVGSPLSLECTVEGTSNPNLYWYRQAAGRGLQLLFYSVGIGQISSEVPQNLSASRPQDRQFILSSKKLLLSDSGFYLCAWSKNRRDTQYFGPGTRLTVL.

This clonotype showed up many times. This chain joins TRBV19 and TRBJ2-2; 10 nucleotides match TRBD1. CDR3 length: 15 amino acids. In germline, CDR1 is LNHDA, CDR2 SQIVND (reference sequence). J was trimmed by 4 bases and V by 9 bases; bases with no gene match: 8. In DNA form, the CDR3 reads TGTGCCAGCCTCGGGACAGGGGTCACCACCGGGGAGCTGTTTTTT. It yields the protein CASLGTGVTTGELFF.